Presented here are 3 T cell receptor beta chains from one specimen sequenced in a study of T cell clonotyping in hematopoietic cell transplantation. Time point here: recipient sample about 28 days before transplant, after cytoreduction. Here immunoSEQ multiplex PCR was the method, and the copy in TCRdb shows in-frame clones only, minus some. The sample has roughly 50,000 clones, just over 85% seen once; the top ten hold 5.9%. The sample in question was peripheral blood mononuclear cells, obtained before stem cell transplant. These receptors came from a man aged 55 to 70 with biphenotypic leukemia. Some clones in this sample may be carry-over from other donors' samples.

V and J are TRBV27 and TRBJ2-7, with TRBD1 matching 7 bases. The J segment lost 0 bases and the V segment lost 7 bases, leaving 3 bases of the junction unmatched. CDR1 is MNHEY, CDR2 SMNVEV, per germline (reference sequence). This CDR3 comprises 13 residues. The CDR3 is CASMTGSSYEQYF. CDR3 nucleotide sequence: TGTGCCAGCATGACAGGGAGCTCCTACGAGCAGTACTTC.

The rearrangement joins TRBV7-8 to TRBJ2-7, with 14 bases that match TRBD2. Germline V gene data show CDR1 as SGHVS and CDR2 as FQNEAQ. The length of the CDR3 is 15 residues. Germline trimming cut 5 bases from V and 3 bases from J; bases unmatched to any gene: 3. CDR3 region: CASSRLAGGNYEQYF. The CDR3 DNA reads as TGTGCCAGCAGCCGACTAGCGGGAGGGAACTACGAGCAGTACTTC.

The chain has TRBV27 and TRBJ2-3; D call uncertain. Trimming took off 6 bases at V and 2 bases at J, with 6 bases between the two ends. Germline lookup yields CDR1 MNHEY and CDR2 SMNVEV (reference sequence). The CDR3 contains 12 residues. This CDR3 is CASSPNTDTQYF. The DNA of the CDR3 is TGTGCCAGCAGCCCGAACACAGATACGCAGTATTTT.